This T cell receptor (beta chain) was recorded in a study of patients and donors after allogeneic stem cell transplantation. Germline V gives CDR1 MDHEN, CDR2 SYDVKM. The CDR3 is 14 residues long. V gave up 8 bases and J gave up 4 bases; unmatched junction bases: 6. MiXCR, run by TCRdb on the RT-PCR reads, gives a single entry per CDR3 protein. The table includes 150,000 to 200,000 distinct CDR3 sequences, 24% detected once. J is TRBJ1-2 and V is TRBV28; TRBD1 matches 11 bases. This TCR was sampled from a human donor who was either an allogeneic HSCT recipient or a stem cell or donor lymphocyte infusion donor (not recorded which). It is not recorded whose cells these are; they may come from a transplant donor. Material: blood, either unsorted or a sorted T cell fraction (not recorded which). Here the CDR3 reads CASEDRGPGYGYTF. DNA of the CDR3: TGTGCCAGCGAGGACAGGGGGCCTGGCTATGGCTACACCTTC.